These T cell receptor beta chains were read from a single sample in a study of T-cell reconstitution after alpha-beta-depleted transplantation in children. MiXCR, applied by TCRdb to the PCR reads, yields one record per CDR3 protein. The repertoire includes under 350,000 distinct CDR3 sequences, roughly 9.5% of them detected once, and around 9.1% sits in the top ten. The sample here was PBMCs from the stem cell graft donor, taken from the stem cell graft. These receptors were collected from a human donor who donated a stem cell graft to a child with SCID. CDR3s leave out the opening cysteine and the closing phenylalanine or tryptophan. The D gene is left open where the match is weak.

TRBJ1-2 TRBD1 TRBV20-1 SAREGAYGYT
TRBJ1-3 TRBD1 TRBV29-1 SVQTGAGNTIY
TRBJ2-7 NA TRBV10-3 AISDVSRSYEQY
TRBJ2-7 NA TRBV5-1 ASSLAGGDSSYEQY
TRBJ2-3 TRBD1 TRBV14 ASSTDRQGGDTQY
TRBJ2-2 TRBD2 TRBV12-3/TRBV12-4 ASSFGLAGGINTGELF
TRBJ2-3 NA TRBV11-2 ASTLRGRELRTGTDTQY
TRBJ2-7 TRBD1 TRBV20-1 SASDSGTGAYEQY
TRBJ2-7 NA TRBV7-3 ASSSGLSGAYEQY
TRBJ2-1 NA TRBV6-1 ASSGPMYNEQF
TRBJ1-2 NA TRBV15 ATSRGVAGAGYGYT
TRBJ1-5 NA TRBV12-5 ASGLANVNQPQH
TRBJ2-3 TRBD2 TRBV5-1 ASSEGLAGDTQY
TRBJ2-1 TRBD2 TRBV12-3/TRBV12-4 ASSLGVAGGSYEQF
TRBJ2-1 TRBD1 TRBV7-6 ASSLLGGDEQF
TRBJ2-7 TRBD2 TRBV12-3/TRBV12-4 ASTVTGTTYEQY
TRBJ2-3 NA TRBV3-1 ASSHTSGTGRTDTQY
TRBJ2-3 NA TRBV20-1 SAIVGRTDTQY
TRBJ1-1 TRBD1 TRBV20-1 SASDRTGNTEAF
TRBJ2-3 NA TRBV7-9 ASSLVVGDTQGSN
TRBJ2-7 NA TRBV12-3/TRBV12-4 ASSFHREGEQY
TRBJ1-1 NA TRBV6-2/TRBV6-3 ASSSSGGDGVEAF
TRBJ2-7 NA TRBV2 ASRSTGGLNNEQY
TRBJ2-7 NA TRBV4-1 ASSHDGYEQY
TRBJ2-3 NA TRBV20-1 SANDLGRADTQY
TRBJ2-5 NA TRBV28 ASSLLGEFQETQY
TRBJ2-5 TRBD1 TRBV5-1 ASSPTDRTGEETQY
TRBJ2-1 TRBD2 TRBV3-1 ASSQDWGTRANNEQF
TRBJ2-1 TRBD2 TRBV12-3/TRBV12-4 ASSPHRGLGSGNEQF
TRBJ1-5 TRBD1 TRBV10-3 AISEPRGTDTQPQH
TRBJ2-3 TRBD2 TRBV7-2 ASSETSGGTQY
TRBJ1-4 NA TRBV11-2 ASSPVTGHEKLF
TRBJ2-2 TRBD2 TRBV11-2 ASSLAQRGAYTGELF
TRBJ1-5 NA TRBV7-2 ASSSGRSNQPQH
TRBJ2-7 TRBD2 TRBV5-6 ASSLLLAGSYEQY
TRBJ2-1 NA TRBV20-1 SATGPGGAGNEQF
TRBJ1-1 NA TRBV20-1 SARPGHLTEAF
TRBJ1-2 NA TRBV14 ASSQDRTPGGYT
TRBJ2-3 NA TRBV5-1 ASSLGGTTDTQY
TRBJ2-7 TRBD1 TRBV6-5 ASSYGWGQGAYEQY